This T cell receptor (beta chain) was sequenced for a study of T cell changes during pregnancy in multiple sclerosis. CDR3 length: 15 residues. Per germline, CDR1 LNHDA and CDR2 SQIVND (reference sequence). Between the trimmed V and J ends, which lost 1 base and 4 bases, there was a span of 10 bases. Measured with immunoSEQ multiplex PCR; TCRdb has only the in-frame clones, and not every one. The table includes 49,000 or so clones, roughly 92% detected once. The rearrangement joins TRBV19 to TRBJ2-2; perhaps TRBD1 as D (5 bases). The source material was CD8+ T cells from peripheral blood mononuclear cells, sampled before pregnancy. The TCR was taken from a female donor with multiple sclerosis, enrolled in a pregnancy study. The CDR3 DNA is TGTGCCAGTAGTATAGGCCTGGGGCTCACCGGGGAGCTGTTTTTT. Amino acids: CASSIGLGLTGELFF.